This T cell receptor (beta chain) was obtained from a study of blood T cell repertoires in COVID-19. Study as a whole: Acute and convalescent COVID-19 samples came from the United States, Italy and Spain. PBMCs, B-cell-depleted T cells, or T cells provided the cDNA or gDNA that made up the material.

In the study's own analysis: For nucleated cells, counts were estimated from reference gene primer amplification. Data came from immunoSEQ multiplex PCR; TCRdb stores just in-frame clones and leaves some out. V and J calls and clone size come straight from that table; D and trimming were deduced from the DNA. In the table there are about 410,000 clones, 89% of which are singletons. The source material was peripheral blood. The TCR comes from a woman in her forties with COVID-19, enrolled during active disease.

In DNA form, the CDR3 reads TGTGCCAGCAGCTGGGCCTCTCCCGCGTTGGGCGGCTACACCTTC. Its translation is CASSWASPALGGYTF. The chain couples TRBV5-6 to TRBJ1-2; D remains ambiguous. Germline values: CDR1 SGHDT, CDR2 YYEEEE. The CDR3 runs 15 residues. With 3 bases removed from V and 8 bases from J, the gap between germline ends came to 20 bases.